The present T cell receptor beta chain was sequenced within a study of a mutant IDH1 vaccine in newly diagnosed glioma. The method was immunoSEQ multiplex PCR; TCRdb's version includes in-frame clones alone and lacks a portion of them. Of around 30,000 clones in the sample, about three fifths were seen once. Indicated time point: week 5, during vaccination. Each dose delivered 300 ug of mutant IDH1 20-mer peptide subcutaneously with imiquimod. This clone was found once. Its matching antigen is unknown. The germline gives CDR1 SGDLS, CDR2 YYNGEE. The ends were cut back, 2 bases at V and 7 bases at J, with 12 bases in the middle. The CDR3 totals 13 residues.

The sequencing here drew on PBMCs, taken from a glioma patient whose treatment included an IDH1 peptide vaccine. The receptor was isolated from a young woman with glioma. The chain links TRBV9 to TRBJ1-1, with D hard to call. CDR3 region: CASSVVAGDEAFF. CDR3 nucleotide sequence: TGTGCCAGCAGCGTGGTGGCAGGTGATGAAGCTTTCTTT. The variable domain in full, with the rest retrieved from reference TRBV9 and TRBJ1-1, is DSGVTQTPKHLITATGQRVTLRCSPRSGDLSVYWYQQSLDQGLQFLIQYYNGEERAKGNILERFSAQQFPDLHSELNLSSLELGDSALYFCASSVVAGDEAFFGQGTRLTVV.